This TCR beta chain was observed in a study of CD8 T cells in ankylosing spondylitis. Study-level findings and limits: According to the report, clones linked to the disease were significantly enriched in matched synovial fluid samples taken from ankylosing spondylitis patients. Seemingly characteristic of ankylosing spondylitis blood was a TCR beta motif consisting of about 8 highly homologous variants.

This clonotype was seen ten or more times. The antigen remains unidentified. V shed 0 bases and J 2 bases; nucleotides not matched to a gene: 6. The CDR3 totals 16 residues. The germline V gene has CDR1 DFQATT and CDR2 SNEGSKA (reference sequence). Quantitative 5'-RACE was performed with molecular barcodes, and it yielded the TCR beta libraries. One entry per CDR3 protein, called by TCRdb with MiXCR from the 5' RACE reads. The top ten hold approximately 0.46% of the sample, which has around 770,000 distinct CDR3 sequences, about an eighth seen once. The receptor was derived from a male donor with ankylosing spondylitis. The V call is TRBV20-1, the J call TRBJ2-2, with 7 bases identical to TRBD2. What was sequenced was blood, either unsorted or a sorted T cell fraction (not recorded which). Here the CDR3 reads CSARDRKRGNTGELFF. The DNA of the CDR3 is TGCAGTGCTAGAGATCGTAAGCGGGGTAACACCGGGGAGCTGTTTTTT.